This entry features one T cell receptor beta chain sequence. Its target is unknown. The data belong to a study of long-term antiretroviral therapy in people with HIV. General study results and limits: Information pertaining to ART adherence, viral resistance or therapeutic modifications was not obtained.

Samples held 1-10 million cryopreserved PBMC before DNA extraction. immunoSEQ v3.0 was run at survey level. The repertoire was sequenced with immunoSEQ multiplex PCR; TCRdb's copy has only in-frame clones and lacks some. The sample holds fewer than 25,000 clones, around 82% seen once. Germline trimming cut 6 bases from V and 1 base from J; bases unmatched to any gene: 4. The V gene's germline CDR1 is MNHNS and CDR2 SASEGT. CDR3 size: 14 residues. V is TRBV6-1 and J is TRBJ1-1; 8 positions match TRBD1. Sequenced here: unsorted PBMCs, sampled 1.5 years after starting antiretroviral therapy. The receptor comes from a man aged 25 to 40 with HIV. CDR3 sequence reads: CASRNRGKNTEAFF. The CDR3 coding sequence is TGTGCCAGCAGGAACAGGGGGAAGAACACTGAAGCTTTCTTT.